This T cell receptor (beta chain) was sequenced for a study of blood T cell repertoires in COVID-19. Study information: Italy, Spain and the United States were the sources of the convalescent and acute COVID-19 samples. Sample material is recorded as cDNA or gDNA derived from T cells, B-cell-depleted T cells, or PBMCs.

This CDR3 contains 15 residues. Germline V CDR1 and CDR2: LNHNV, YYDKDF (reference sequence). J was trimmed by 6 bases and V by 9 bases; bases with no gene match: 9. Authors' analysis steps: Reference gene primer amplification yielded estimated nucleated cell counts. TCRdb keeps only in-frame clones here, not all; method: immunoSEQ multiplex PCR. From that table come the V and J calls and clone size; the DNA was used to work out D and trimming. The data contain 90,000 to 100,000 clones, 75% to 85% of them singletons. The chain is built from TRBV15 and TRBJ1-6; the match to TRBD1 covers 9 bases. The sequence was collected from a man aged 65 to 85 with acute or convalescent COVID-19. The sequenced sample consisted of peripheral blood. The CDR3 DNA reads as TGTGCCACTACGCCGGGACAGGGACCTAATTCACCCCTCCACTTT. Translated, it gives CATTPGQGPNSPLHF.